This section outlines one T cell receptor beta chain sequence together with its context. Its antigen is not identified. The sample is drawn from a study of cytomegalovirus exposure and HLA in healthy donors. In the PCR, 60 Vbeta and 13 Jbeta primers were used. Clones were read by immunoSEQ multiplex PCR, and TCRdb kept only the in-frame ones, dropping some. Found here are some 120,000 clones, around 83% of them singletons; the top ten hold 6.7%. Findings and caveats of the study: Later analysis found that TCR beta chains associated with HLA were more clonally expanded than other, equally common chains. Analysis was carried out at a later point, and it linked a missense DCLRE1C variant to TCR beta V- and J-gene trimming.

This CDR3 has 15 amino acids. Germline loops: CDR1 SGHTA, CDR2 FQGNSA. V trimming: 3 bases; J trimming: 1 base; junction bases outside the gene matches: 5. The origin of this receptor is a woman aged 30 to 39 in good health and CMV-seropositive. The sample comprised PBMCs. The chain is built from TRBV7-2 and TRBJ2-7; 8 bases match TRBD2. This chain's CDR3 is CASSFGLALSYEQYF. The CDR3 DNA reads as TGTGCCAGCAGCTTCGGACTAGCCCTATCCTACGAGCAGTACTTC.